This T cell receptor (beta chain) emerged from a study of shared clonotypes between healthy human individuals. Using immunoSEQ multiplex PCR, the repertoire was profiled, and TCRdb retains in-frame clones only, with some absent. The profile shows around 2,000,000 clones, roughly 94% of them singletons. The CDR3 is 13 amino acids. V dropped 10 bases and J dropped 2 bases, with 14 bases sitting between them. Germline V gene sequence: CDR1 ENHRY, CDR2 SYGVKD. This TCR was recovered from a man aged 18 to 29 in good health. The chain couples TRBV10-3 to TRBJ2-5, with D maybe TRBD1 (6 bases). What was sequenced was naive CD4+ T cells sorted from blood. Subset here: CD45RA+ positively selected. The CDR3: CASAPGTQETQYF. The CDR3 nucleotides read TGTGCCAGCGCCCCAGGGACACAAGAGACCCAGTACTTC.